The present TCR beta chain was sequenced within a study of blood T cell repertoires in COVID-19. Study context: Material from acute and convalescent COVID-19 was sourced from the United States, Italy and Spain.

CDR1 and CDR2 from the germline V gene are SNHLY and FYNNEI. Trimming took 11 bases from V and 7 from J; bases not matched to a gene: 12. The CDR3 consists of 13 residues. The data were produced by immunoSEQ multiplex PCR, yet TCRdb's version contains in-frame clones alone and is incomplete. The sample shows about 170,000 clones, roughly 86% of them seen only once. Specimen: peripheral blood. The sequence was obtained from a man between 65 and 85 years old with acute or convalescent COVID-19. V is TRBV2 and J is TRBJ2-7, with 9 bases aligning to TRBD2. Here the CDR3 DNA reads TGTGCCCGGCGGGCAGCGGGGGGAAATGAGCAGTACTTC. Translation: CARRAAGGNEQYF.